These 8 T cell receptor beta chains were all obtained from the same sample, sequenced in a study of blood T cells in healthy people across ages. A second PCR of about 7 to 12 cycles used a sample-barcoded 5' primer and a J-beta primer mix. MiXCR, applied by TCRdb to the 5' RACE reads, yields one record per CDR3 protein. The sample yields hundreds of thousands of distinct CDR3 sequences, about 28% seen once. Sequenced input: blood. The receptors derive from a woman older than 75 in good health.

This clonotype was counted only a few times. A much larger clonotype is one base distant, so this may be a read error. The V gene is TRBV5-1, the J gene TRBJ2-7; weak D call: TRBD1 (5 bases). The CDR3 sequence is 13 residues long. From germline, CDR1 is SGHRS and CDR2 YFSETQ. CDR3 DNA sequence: TGCGCCAACAGCCCAGAAGGGGCCTACGAGCAGTACTTC. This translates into CANSPEGAYEQYF.

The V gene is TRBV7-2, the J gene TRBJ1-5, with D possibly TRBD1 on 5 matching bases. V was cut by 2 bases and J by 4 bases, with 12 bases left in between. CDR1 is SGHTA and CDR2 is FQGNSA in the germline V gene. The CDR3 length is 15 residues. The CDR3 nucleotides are TGTGCCAGCAGCTTAAGGCAGGGAGAAAATCAGCCCCAGCATTTT. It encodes CASSLRQGENQPQHF.

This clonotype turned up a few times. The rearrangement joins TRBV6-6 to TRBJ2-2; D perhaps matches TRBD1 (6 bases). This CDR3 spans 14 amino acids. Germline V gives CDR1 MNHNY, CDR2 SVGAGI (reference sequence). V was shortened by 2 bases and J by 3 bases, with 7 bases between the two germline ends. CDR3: CASSYRQDTGELFF. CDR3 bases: TGTGCCAGCAGTTACCGACAGGACACCGGGGAGCTGTTTTTT.

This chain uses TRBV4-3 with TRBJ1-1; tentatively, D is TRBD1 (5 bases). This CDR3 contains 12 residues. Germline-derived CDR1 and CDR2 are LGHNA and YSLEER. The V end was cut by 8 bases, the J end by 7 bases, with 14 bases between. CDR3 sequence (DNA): TGCGCCAGCGGTCGGGGGTGGGGTGAAGCTTTCTTT. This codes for CASGRGWGEAFF.

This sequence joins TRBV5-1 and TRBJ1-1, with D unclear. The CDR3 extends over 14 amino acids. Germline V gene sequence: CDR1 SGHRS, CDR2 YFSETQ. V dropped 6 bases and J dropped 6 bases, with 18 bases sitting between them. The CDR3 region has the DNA TGCGCCAGCAACTCCTCGATCTCTAGCGCTGAAGCTTTCTTT. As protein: CASNSSISSAEAFF. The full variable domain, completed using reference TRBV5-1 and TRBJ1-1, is KAGVTQTPRYLIKTRGQQVTLSCSPISGHRSVSWYQQTPGQGLQFLFEYFSETQRNKGNFPGRFSGRQFSNSRSEMNVSTLELGDSALYLCASNSSISSAEAFFGQGTRLTVV.

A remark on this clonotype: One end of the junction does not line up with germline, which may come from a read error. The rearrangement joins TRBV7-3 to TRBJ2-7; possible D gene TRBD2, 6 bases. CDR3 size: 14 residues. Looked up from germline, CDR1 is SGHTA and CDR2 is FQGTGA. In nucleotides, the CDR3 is TGCACCAGCAGCCCGGGAGTGTCGTCTTACGAGCAGTACTTC. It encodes CTSSPGVSSYEQYF.

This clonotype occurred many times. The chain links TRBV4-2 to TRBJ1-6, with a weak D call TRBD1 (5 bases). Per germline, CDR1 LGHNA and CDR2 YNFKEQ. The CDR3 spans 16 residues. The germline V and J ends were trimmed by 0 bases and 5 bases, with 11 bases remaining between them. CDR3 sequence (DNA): TGTGCCAGCAGCCAAGATTGGACGGGGCATAATTCACCCCTCCACTTT. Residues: CASSQDWTGHNSPLHF.

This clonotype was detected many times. As DNA, the CDR3 is TGCAGCGTTGGACAAGATATCTACGAGCAGTACTTC. Protein product: CSVGQDIYEQYF. J is TRBJ2-7 and V is TRBV29-1; D uncertain. The CDR3 has 12 residues. The germline V gene has CDR1 SQVTM and CDR2 ANQGSEA. Deletions cut 4 bases from V and 3 bases from J, with 10 bases between.